The table lists the clone carrying this T cell receptor beta chain with a count of one. Antigen unknown. The CDR3 is 15 amino acids. Germline V gives CDR1 LNHNV, CDR2 YYDKDF (reference sequence). Trimming removed 6 bases from V and 7 bases from J; junction bases left unmatched: 8. The data are from a study of cytomegalovirus exposure and HLA in healthy donors. The donors formed part of the approximately 130-subject validation cohort, distinct from the roughly 730-subject first cohort. Some clones are missing from TCRdb's copy, which holds only in-frame ones; the method was immunoSEQ multiplex PCR. The sample shows 150,000 to 200,000 clones, 75% to 95% of them seen only once. General study results and limits: The authors confirmed in vitro that a few CMV-associated chains were specific for CMV antigens. Cytomegalovirus-associated status was assigned to approximately 160 TCR beta chains.

This clonotype was sampled from a woman between 18 and 29 years old in good health and CMV-seropositive. Sequencing used PBMCs. This rearrangement joins TRBV15 to TRBJ2-2; 10 bases agree with TRBD1. The DNA of the CDR3 is TGTGCCACCAGTTGGGGACAGGGGCCGGTCGGGGAGCTGTTTTTT. It is translated as CATSWGQGPVGELFF.